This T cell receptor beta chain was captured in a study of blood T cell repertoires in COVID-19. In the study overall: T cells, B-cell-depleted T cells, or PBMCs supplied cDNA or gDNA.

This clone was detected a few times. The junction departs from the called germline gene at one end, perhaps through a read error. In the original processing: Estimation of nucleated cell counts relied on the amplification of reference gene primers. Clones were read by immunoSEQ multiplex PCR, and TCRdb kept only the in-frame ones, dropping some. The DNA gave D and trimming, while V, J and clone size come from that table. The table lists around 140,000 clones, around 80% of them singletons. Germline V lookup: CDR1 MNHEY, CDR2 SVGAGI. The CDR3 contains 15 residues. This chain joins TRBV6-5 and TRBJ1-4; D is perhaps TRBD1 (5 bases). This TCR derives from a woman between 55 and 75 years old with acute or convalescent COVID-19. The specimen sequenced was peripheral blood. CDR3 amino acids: CASSDSGGTNEKLFF. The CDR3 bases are TGTGCCAGCAGTGACTCGGGGGGAACTAATGAAAAACTGTTTTTT.